This T cell receptor (beta chain) was sequenced for a study of Ad26.COV2.S vaccination and SARS-CoV-2 variants. Findings of the study overall: Vaccinated individuals (as opposed to placebo recipients) had higher spike-specific TCR breadth. Placebo and vaccine recipients had non-spike TCR breadth that was similar.

Specified treatment: 19 received Ad26.COV2.S at low or high dose, single or two shots; 5 received placebo; per-sample allocation not given. Sampling occurred on day 63 after the first vaccine or placebo injection. The method was immunoSEQ multiplex PCR; TCRdb's version includes in-frame clones alone and lacks a portion of them. Here the sample spans about 400,000 clones, roughly 88% being singletons. The CDR3 extends over 13 amino acids. Losses at the gene ends were 3 bases for V and 6 bases for J; bases not matched to a gene: 2. Looked up from germline, CDR1 is SGHAT and CDR2 is FQNNGV. Regarding this clone: Its cognate antigen is unknown.

The sample in question was peripheral blood, obtained in a trial of Ad26.COV2.S vaccine versus placebo. The V gene is TRBV11-2, the J gene TRBJ2-1; 7 positions match TRBD1. The clonotype comes from a person between 18 and 65 years old who received the Ad26.COV2.S COVID-19 vaccine or a placebo. The CDR3 region has the DNA TGTGCCAGCAGCTTCTACAGGGGCAATGAGCAGTTCTTC. The encoded protein is CASSFYRGNEQFF.